This TCR beta chain comes out of a study of Ad26.COV2.S vaccination and SARS-CoV-2 variants (dated by TCRdb to the early 2020s). Notes on the research overall: Donors in the vaccine arm were drawn from COV1001, a multicentre, randomized, double-blind, placebo-controlled phase I-IIa trial testing Ad26.COV2.S in healthy adults. A total of roughly 30 samples were included in the TCR-sequenced set, comprising about 20 Ad26.COV2.S vaccine recipients, 5 placebo recipients and 8 SARS-CoV-2 convalescent individuals. Blinding of investigators to trial group allocation was maintained during experiments and outcome assessment. The specificity and breadth of SARS-CoV-2-reactive T cell receptors after Ad26.COV2.S vaccination were assessed by TCRbeta repertoire sequencing. Trial participants were randomized into five groups of five, in which low-dose or high-dose Ad26.COV2.S was given once or twice, or placebo was given on both occasions. Ad26.COV2.S was given intramuscularly at 5x10^10 or 1x10^11 viral particles, as a single shot or as two shots 56 days apart. Broader findings and caveats from the paper: Substantial breadth of spike-specific CD8+ and CD4+ T cell responses was reported after vaccination. The authors noted that the TCR breadth and depth analyses may have underestimated total T cell responses. Compared with placebo recipients, Ad26.COV2.S recipients showed higher spike-specific TCR breadth (P = 0.0014). Non-spike TCR breadth was comparable between vaccine and placebo recipients, consistent with the vaccine containing only spike. Comparing responses between vaccine doses or regimens was not something the study was powered to do.

Explained via the paper, the treatment or condition label denotes: roughly 19 received Ad26.COV2.S at low or high dose, single or two shots; about 5 received placebo; per-sample allocation not given. Repertoires of vaccine and placebo recipients were sequenced from samples taken on day 63 after the first injection. Between 29 July and 7 August 2020, Cohort 1b enrolled about 27 adults aged 18-55 years at one site in Boston, USA. Ad26.COV2.S consisted of a replication-incompetent adenovirus type 26 vector by which a prefusion-stabilized SARS-CoV-2 spike protein from the original Wuhan strain was expressed. With regard to this clone: Its antigen is unknown. Base qualities are missing; no much larger clone stands one base away.

The immunoSEQ Assay was the method used to sequence TCRbeta CDR3 regions. After extraction, genomic DNA underwent amplification by bias-controlled multiplex PCR, followed by high-throughput sequencing. As for how the authors treated the data: Collapsing and filtering of sequences were performed to quantify the absolute abundance of each unique TCRbeta CDR3 region. T cell fraction was estimated by normalization of TCRbeta template counts to usable DNA, with usable DNA being measured through amplification of reference genes present in all nucleated cells. Repertoire TCRs were annotated as SARS-CoV-2-specific when V gene, CDR3 amino acid sequence and J gene were exactly matched to a known reactive TCR set. The reference SARS-CoV-2 TCR set was derived from MIRA and filtered for enrichment in COVID-19-positive ImmuneCODE repertoires, a step that removed public or cross-reactive TCRs. Based on the MIRA antigens, annotated TCRs were further analysed at the level of specific ORF or position within ORF. Breadth was defined as annotated unique rearrangements over total unique productive rearrangements; depth was the summed frequency of those rearrangements. Two-sided Wilcoxon rank-sum tests were used to compare TCR breadth between groups. As stored in TCRdb, this immuneACCESS dataset retains in-frame rearrangements with V and J assigned. A fraction of the clones does not appear; measured against another copy, unresolved V genes explain less than half of the discrepancy, and the remainder lacks a known reason. V and J calls and clone size come straight from that table; D and trimming were deduced from the DNA. The sample data list 300,000 to 400,000 clones, and around 88% of these were observed just once. The ten biggest clones cover around 5.3% of the sample.

Relative to germline, V is 2 bases shorter and J is 2 bases shorter, with 7 bases between their ends. Based on the germline V gene, the CDR1 and CDR2 sequences are SGHAT and FQNNGV. The CDR3 measures 15 amino acids from cysteine to phenylalanine. The CDR3 DNA has 45 bases and is translated from base 1. The receptor comes from a person aged 18 to 59 who received the Ad26.COV2.S COVID-19 vaccine or a placebo. The material sequenced was peripheral blood, taken in a trial of Ad26.COV2.S vaccine versus placebo. The rearranged segments are TRBV11-2 and TRBJ2-6; TRBD1 could be the D gene, as 6 bases match. CDR3 region: CASSLQGTGANVLTF. Here is the DNA: TGTGCCAGCAGCTTACAGGGGACTGGGGCCAACGTCCTGACTTTC.